Below, 19 T cell receptor beta chains from the same sample are listed, as sequenced in a study of blood T cell repertoires in COVID-19. TCRdb keeps only in-frame clones here, not all; method: immunoSEQ multiplex PCR. Of a few hundred thousand clones listed, 75% to 90% are singletons. The sample was peripheral blood. These receptors all stem from an older woman with COVID-19, enrolled during active disease.

This sequence joins TRBV28 and TRBJ1-1; 7 nucleotides line up with TRBD1. V lost 6 bases, J lost 8 bases, and 3 bases stayed unmatched. The CDR3 extends over 11 amino acids. Looked up from germline, CDR1 is MDHEN and CDR2 is SYDVKM. CDR3 nucleotide sequence: TGTGCCAGCAGCTTGACAGGGGAAGCTTTCTTT. It translates to CASSLTGEAFF.

This clone has just one count. The V gene is TRBV24-1, the J gene TRBJ2-1, with 8 positions matching TRBD1. Germline CDR1 is KGHDR and CDR2 is SFDVKD. The J segment lost 2 bases and the V segment lost 3 bases, leaving 5 bases of the junction unmatched. The CDR3 totals 16 residues. In DNA, the CDR3 is TGTGCCACCAGTGATCCAGGGGGCGAGGCCTACAATGAGCAGTTCTTC. This codes for CATSDPGGEAYNEQFF.

V usage is TRBV6-5 and J usage is TRBJ1-2, with D perhaps TRBD1 (5 bases). Germline CDR1 reads MNHEY; CDR2 reads SVGAGI. V lost 0 bases, J lost 4 bases, and 15 bases lay in between. The CDR3 consists of 16 residues. The DNA of the CDR3 is TGTGCCAGCAGTTACTCCTCCGGGGACTCGGCCTATGGCTACACCTTC. Residues: CASSYSSGDSAYGYTF.

The chain employs TRBV9 and TRBJ2-7, with 8 bases lining up with TRBD2. Per germline, CDR1 SGDLS and CDR2 YYNGEE. The ends lost 3 bases at V and 0 bases at J; junction bases unmatched: 8. CDR3 length: 16 residues. The CDR3 sequence is CASSESGGQSSYEQYF. The CDR3 DNA reads as TGTGCCAGCAGCGAAAGCGGGGGCCAAAGCTCCTACGAGCAGTACTTC. Variable domain in full (rest from reference TRBV9 and TRBJ2-7): DSGVTQTPKHLITATGQRVTLRCSPRSGDLSVYWYQQSLDQGLQFLIQYYNGEERAKGNILERFSAQQFPDLHSELNLSSLELGDSALYFCASSESGGQSSYEQYFGPGTRLTVT.

The chain couples TRBV27 to TRBJ1-5, with D possibly TRBD1 on 5 matching bases. The CDR3 is made up of 14 amino acids. Trimming left V 4 bases short and J 4 bases short, with 11 bases between. Germline lookup yields CDR1 MNHEY and CDR2 SMNVEV (reference sequence). CDR3 in DNA: TGTGCCAGCAGTTCGACAGAAAGGAATCAGCCCCAGCATTTT. It codes for CASSSTERNQPQHF.

The rearrangement uses TRBV2 and TRBJ2-5; no reliable D call. Germline-derived CDR1 and CDR2 are SNHLY and FYNNEI. The CDR3 consists of 13 residues. With 2 bases removed from V and 3 bases from J, the gap between germline ends came to 7 bases. DNA of the CDR3: TGTGCCAGCAGTGAAATAGCTAAAGAGACCCAGTACTTC. It specifies CASSEIAKETQYF. The complete variable domain, with remaining parts taken from reference TRBV2 and TRBJ2-5, reads EPEVTQTPSHQVTQMGQEVILRCVPISNHLYFYWYRQILGQKVEFLVSFYNNEISEKSEIFDDQFSVERPDGSNFTLKIRSTKLEDSAMYFCASSEIAKETQYFGPGTRLLVL.

The V and J genes are TRBV7-2 and TRBJ1-5; D is undetermined. The germline CDR1 and CDR2 sequences are SGHTA and FQGNSA. The CDR3 length is 13 residues. Trimming pared 4 bases from V and 4 bases from J, leaving 8 bases between. Here the CDR3 DNA reads TGTGCCAGCAGCTCGAGCCGGAATCAGCCCCAGCATTTT. It specifies CASSSSRNQPQHF. The full variable domain, with the rest looked up from reference TRBV7-2 and TRBJ1-5, is GAGVSQSPSNKVTEKGKDVELRCDPISGHTALYWYRQSLGQGLEFLIYFQGNSAPDKSGLPSDRFSAERTGGSVSTLTIQRTQQEDSAVYLCASSSSRNQPQHFGDGTRLSIL.

The rearrangement joins TRBV30 to TRBJ2-3; a weak D match, TRBD1 (6 bases). The V end lost 0 bases, the J end lost 6 bases, and 16 bases lay between the germline ends. The CDR3 has 15 residues. Germline CDR1 is GTSNPN and CDR2 is SVGIG (reference sequence). The CDR3 nucleotides read TGTGCCTGGAGTGTAGAGGGGGAAGACGGTGATACGCAGTATTTT. Its translation is CAWSVEGEDGDTQYF.

As concerns this clone: The junction differs from germline at one of its ends, possibly a read error. V and J are TRBV3-1 (or the pseudogene TRBV3-2) and TRBJ1-1; 8 positions match TRBD1. The CDR3 runs to 12 residues. Looked up from germline, CDR1 is LGHDT and CDR2 is YNNKEL (reference sequence). CDR3: CASSQADRDQFF. CDR3 nucleotide sequence: TGTGCCAGCAGCCAAGCGGACAGGGACCAATTTTTT.

This clone has a single count. The V gene is TRBV9, the J gene TRBJ1-2, with no clear D. The CDR3 length is 13 residues. Germline CDR1 and CDR2: SGDLS and YYNGEE. The V end was cut by 4 bases, the J end by 8 bases, with 15 bases between. Here the CDR3 DNA reads TGTGCCAGCAGCTCTGGGAGCGACTGGGGCTACACCTTC. This encodes CASSSGSDWGYTF.

This chain uses TRBV18 with TRBJ1-3; D call uncertain. CDR1 and CDR2 from the germline V gene are KGHSH and LQKENI. Trimming removed 3 bases from V and 0 bases from J, with 9 bases in between. The length of the CDR3 is 15 residues. CDR3 region: CASSPMANSGNTIYF. CDR3 DNA sequence: TGTGCCAGCTCACCGATGGCAAACTCTGGAAACACCATATATTTT.

This clone is a singleton in its sample. The V and J genes are TRBV30 and TRBJ2-3, with D maybe TRBD2 (6 bases). The length of the CDR3 is 11 residues. The V gene's germline CDR1 is GTSNPN and CDR2 SVGIG (reference sequence). V dropped 8 bases and J dropped 11 bases, with 17 bases sitting between them. CDR3 DNA sequence: TGTGCCCTGGGAAAAGGAGGGGTGCAGTATTTT. It specifies CALGKGGVQYF.

This sequence joins TRBV4-3 and TRBJ2-1; TRBD2 agrees at 7 bases. Germline CDR1 and CDR2: LGHNA and YSLEER. V lost 1 base, J lost 6 bases, and 3 bases stayed unmatched. This CDR3 region has 14 residues. CDR3 sequence (DNA): TGCGCCAGCAGCCAAGGGGGGGGGTTCAATGAGCAGTTCTTC. The encoded protein is CASSQGGGFNEQFF.

The V and J genes are TRBV4-1 and TRBJ2-7; 10 bases are a match to TRBD1. Germline V gene lookup returns CDR1 MGHRA and CDR2 YSYEKL. V shed 5 bases and J 5 bases; nucleotides not matched to a gene: 6. The CDR3 covers 14 residues. Here the CDR3 DNA reads TGCGCCAGCAGCAACCGGGACAGGGGTAACGAGCAGTACTTC. Its translation is CASSNRDRGNEQYF.

The V and J genes are TRBV6-2 or TRBV6-3 and TRBJ2-1, with 12 bases lining up with TRBD2. The CDR3 runs to 17 residues. V gave up 2 bases and J gave up 6 bases; unmatched junction bases: 8. In germline, CDR1 is MNHEY, CDR2 SVGEGT. The CDR3 bases are TGTGCCAGCAGTTACAGGGCTAGCGGGGGGGCCCGCAATGAGCAGTTCTTC. Translated, it gives CASSYRASGGARNEQFF.

The V call is TRBV3-1 (or the pseudogene TRBV3-2), the J call TRBJ1-5, with 7 bases matching TRBD1. Germline V CDR1 and CDR2: LGHDT, YNNKEL (reference sequence). The CDR3 is 15 residues long. The ends lost 4 bases at V and 0 bases at J; junction bases unmatched: 3. The CDR3 region has the DNA TGTGCCAGCAGCCCGACAGGGAATAGCAATCAGCCCCAGCATTTT. This gives the protein CASSPTGNSNQPQHF.

The chain recombines TRBV5-8 with TRBJ1-5; 7 bases fit TRBD1. The CDR3 spans 12 residues. Germline V gene sequence: CDR1 SGHTS, CDR2 YDEGEE. V shed 4 bases and J 7 bases; nucleotides not matched to a gene: 2. CDR3 residues: CASSPRGQPQHF. The CDR3 DNA sequence: TGTGCCAGCAGCCCCAGGGGGCAGCCCCAGCATTTT.

This sequence joins TRBV7-2 and TRBJ1-2, with D hard to call. CDR1 and CDR2 from the germline V gene are SGHTA and FQGNSA. The CDR3 extends over 15 amino acids. V gave up 5 bases and J gave up 4 bases, with 17 bases separating them. Written as DNA, the CDR3 is TGTGCCAGCAGCGCCAGTCAGTCAGTAAGCTATGGCTACACCTTC. Its protein product is CASSASQSVSYGYTF.

The rearrangement joins TRBV9 to TRBJ1-1; D call uncertain. V shed 3 bases and J shed 6 bases, with 18 bases lying between them. This CDR3 is built from 15 residues. The V gene's germline CDR1 is SGDLS and CDR2 YYNGEE. The CDR3 is CASSGKITGSSEAFF. The CDR3 nucleotides read TGTGCCAGCAGCGGAAAGATTACGGGGAGCTCTGAAGCTTTCTTT.